These T cell receptor beta chains were read from a single sample in a study of T cell responses to AZD1222 COVID-19 vaccine. The assay was immunoSEQ multiplex PCR, and TCRdb's table has in-frame clones only and misses some. The sample has about 150,000 clones, about 86% seen once. Sequencing used peripheral blood, obtained on day 0 of MenACWY control vaccination. These receptor sequences come from an adult in good health. Each CDR3 is given with its conserved first and last residue. A D gene is named only where the DNA matches it firmly. Clone size is stated in some rows and not others, as once, few, many or a class when expanded.

abundance,d_gene,v_gene,j_gene,CDR3aa,CDR3nt
-,-,TRBV6-5,TRBJ2-3,CASSLGPRTDTQYF,TGTGCCAGCAGTCTTGGACCGAGGACAGATACGCAGTATTTT
-,TRBD2,TRBV11-3,TRBJ2-1,CASSPRTSAGEQFF,TGTGCCAGCAGCCCCCGGACTAGCGCTGGCGAGCAGTTCTTC
-,-,TRBV25-1,TRBJ2-7,CASSELIGKTYEQYF,TGTGCCAGCAGTGAATTGATAGGGAAGACCTACGAGCAGTACTTC
-,-,TRBV30,TRBJ1-2,CAWSVSSRVGTYGYTF,TGTGCCTGGAGTGTAAGTTCCAGGGTTGGCACATATGGCTACACCTTC
-,-,TRBV24-1,TRBJ2-5,CATSLPGQETQYF,TGTGCCACCAGTTTACCAGGCCAAGAGACCCAGTACTTC
-,-,TRBV12-3/TRBV12-4,TRBJ2-3,CASSILDTQYF,TGTGCCAGCAGCATATTAGATACGCAGTATTTT
-,-,TRBV11-2,TRBJ2-6,CASSSHRPGAGANVLTF,TGTGCCAGCAGCTCTCACCGGCCGGGGGCTGGGGCCAACGTCCTGACTTTC
-,-,TRBV5-1,TRBJ2-2,CATGTENTGELFF,TGCGCCACGGGCACAGAGAACACCGGGGAGCTGTTTTTT
-,TRBD1,TRBV5-4,TRBJ1-2,CASSFTGVNYGYTF,TGTGCCAGCAGCTTTACAGGGGTCAACTATGGCTACACCTTC
-,TRBD2,TRBV29-1,TRBJ2-5,CSVLGLAVFQETQYF,TGCAGCGTTCTTGGGCTAGCGGTATTCCAAGAGACCCAGTACTTC
-,-,TRBV7-8,TRBJ2-1,CASSGGPGSYNEQFF,TGTGCCAGCAGCGGAGGCCCGGGCTCCTACAATGAGCAGTTCTTC
-,TRBD1,TRBV5-1,TRBJ1-5,CASSLGGQVYQPQHF,TGCGCCAGCAGCTTGGGCGGACAGGTATATCAGCCCCAGCATTTT
-,TRBD2,TRBV24-1,TRBJ2-1,CATSDPGGYEQFF,TGTGCCACCAGTGATCCGGGGGGGTATGAGCAGTTCTTC
-,TRBD1,TRBV5-1,TRBJ2-7,CASRRGQDSYEQYF,TGCGCCAGCAGGCGTGGACAGGATTCCTACGAGCAGTACTTC
-,-,TRBV7-8,TRBJ2-3,CASSKGTARGTDTQYF,TGTGCCAGCAGCAAAGGGACCGCAAGGGGCACAGATACGCAGTATTTT
-,-,TRBV4-2,TRBJ1-4,CASSQTAGATNEKLFF,TGTGCCAGCAGCCAAACAGCAGGGGCCACCAATGAAAAACTGTTTTTT
-,-,TRBV11-2,TRBJ1-1,CASSSSLPEAFF,TGTGCCAGCAGCTCCTCCCTCCCTGAAGCTTTCTTT
-,-,TRBV28,TRBJ2-2,CASTPGAREPGELFF,TGTGCCAGCACCCCAGGAGCAAGGGAACCCGGGGAGCTGTTTTTT
-,TRBD1,TRBV6-6,TRBJ2-3,CASTEQDRVADTQYF,TGTGCCAGCACCGAACAGGACAGGGTGGCAGATACGCAGTATTTT
-,-,TRBV29-1,TRBJ1-1,CSVGDVGGNTEAFF,TGCAGCGTCGGGGATGTCGGGGGGAACACTGAAGCTTTCTTT
-,TRBD1,TRBV27,TRBJ1-2,CASSGQGRDYGYTF,TGTGCCAGCAGCGGACAGGGACGGGACTATGGCTACACCTTC
-,-,TRBV13,TRBJ1-3,CASSSTGTYSGNTIYF,TGTGCCAGCAGCTCGACAGGAACTTACTCTGGAAACACCATATATTTT
-,-,TRBV11-3,TRBJ1-1,CASSPFLRSRAFF,TGTGCCAGCAGCCCGTTTTTAAGGAGTCGGGCTTTCTTT
-,-,TRBV19,TRBJ2-2,CASSMGRGFTGELFF,TGTGCCAGTAGTATGGGGCGGGGCTTCACCGGGGAGCTGTTTTTT
-,TRBD1,TRBV6-4,TRBJ2-5,CASPSGQGATQYF,TGTGCCAGCCCCAGCGGACAGGGGGCGACCCAGTACTTC
-,-,TRBV5-1,TRBJ1-1,CASSLQSGNTEAFF,TGCGCCAGCAGCTTGCAGTCGGGGAACACTGAAGCTTTCTTT
-,-,TRBV11-3,TRBJ2-5,CASSRGTQETQYF,TGTGCCAGCAGCCGCGGGACCCAAGAGACCCAGTACTTC
-,-,TRBV30,TRBJ2-2,CALKAGYWTGELFF,TGTGCCTTAAAAGCAGGGTATTGGACCGGGGAGCTGTTTTTT
once,-,TRBV27,TRBJ1-1,CASGTRFEAFF,TGTGCCAGCGGGACGAGATTTGAAGCTTTCTTT
-,-,TRBV5-1,TRBJ1-2,CASSLAVVGGYTF,TGCGCCAGCAGCTTGGCCGTAGTGGGTGGCTACACCTTC